These T cell receptor beta chains were read from a single sample in a study of human T cells and chemical hapten exposure. MiXCR was run by TCRdb on the RACE reads, yielding one entry per CDR3 protein. The data show 180,000 or so distinct CDR3 sequences, around 30% seen once. The sequencing here drew on whole blood, taken in connection with sensitization to the hapten diphenylcyclopropenone (DPC). These TCRs come from a woman in her thirties with alopecia areata. Some clones in this sample may be carry-over from other donors' samples. Each CDR3 is given with its conserved first and last residue. Each record gives: clone size, V gene, J gene, D gene, CDR3 DNA, CDR3 protein. The D gene is left open where the match is weak. Clone size is stated in some rows and not others, as once, few, many or a class when expanded.

-	TRBV29-1	TRBJ1-2	TRBD1	TGCAGCTTCGAAGGGGACAGTTATGGCTACACCTTC	CSFEGDSYGYTF
few	TRBV11-2	TRBJ2-1	TRBD2	TGTGCCAGCAGCTCCGGGACTAGCAGGATGCAGTTCTTC	CASSSGTSRMQFF
few	TRBV20-1	TRBJ1-5	-	TGCAGTGCTGAACCTCGTTATCAGCCCCAGCATTTT	CSAEPRYQPQHF
-	TRBV5-6	TRBJ1-6	TRBD1	TGTGCCAGCACTCAGGGGGCACAGTCACCCCTCCACTTT	CASTQGAQSPLHF
few	TRBV5-1	TRBJ2-5	-	TGCGCCAGCAGCTTGGCAGGGGCGCGAGAGACCCAGTACTTC	CASSLAGARETQYF
-	TRBV9	TRBJ1-1	-	TGTGCCAGCAGCGGGTGGGGGAGTGAAGCTTTCTTT	CASSGWGSEAFF
-	TRBV6-2/TRBV6-3	TRBJ1-3	-	TGTGCCAGCAGTTACAAGACAGTCCTCGGAGACACCATATATTTT	CASSYKTVLGDTIYF
-	TRBV6-6	TRBJ2-6	TRBD1	TGTGCCAGCAAACAAACAGGGGACTCTGGGGCCAACGTCCTGACTTTC	CASKQTGDSGANVLTF
-	TRBV15	TRBJ2-3	TRBD1	TGTGCCACCAGCCCCGGGACAGCCATCACAGATACGCAGTATTTT	CATSPGTAITDTQYF
-	TRBV6-1	TRBJ1-1	-	TGTGCCAGCAGTGTGGGGCAGGGGTATACTGAAGCTTTCTTT	CASSVGQGYTEAFF
few	TRBV27	TRBJ1-4	-	TGTGCCAGCAGTTTAGATATAAATCGTGAAAAACTGTTTTTT	CASSLDINREKLFF
few	TRBV20-1	TRBJ1-1	-	TGCAGTGCCAGGAGGGCTGAAGCTTTCTTT	CSARRAEAFF
many	TRBV4-1	TRBJ2-7	TRBD1	TGCGCCAGCAGCCAAAGGGCAGGGGGTGATTTCTACGAGCAGTACTTC	CASSQRAGGDFYEQYF